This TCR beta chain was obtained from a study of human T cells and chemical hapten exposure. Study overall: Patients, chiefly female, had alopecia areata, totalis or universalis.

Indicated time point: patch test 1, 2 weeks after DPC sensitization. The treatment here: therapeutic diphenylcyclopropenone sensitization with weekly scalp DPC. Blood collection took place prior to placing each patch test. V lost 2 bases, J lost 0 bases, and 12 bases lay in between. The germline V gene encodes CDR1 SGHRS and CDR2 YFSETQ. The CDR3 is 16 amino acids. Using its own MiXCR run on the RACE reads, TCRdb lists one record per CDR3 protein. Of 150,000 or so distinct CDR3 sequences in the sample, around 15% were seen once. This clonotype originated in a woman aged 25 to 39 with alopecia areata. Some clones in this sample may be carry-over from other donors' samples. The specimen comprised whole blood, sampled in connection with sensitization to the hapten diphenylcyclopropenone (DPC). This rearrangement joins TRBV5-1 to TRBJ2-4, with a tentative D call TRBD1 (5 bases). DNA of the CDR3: TGCGCCAGCAGCTTTAAGGGGCTCGGAGCCAAAAACATTCAGTACTTC. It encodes CASSFKGLGAKNIQYF.